One sample yielded the 21 T cell receptor beta chains listed below, sequenced in a study of shared clonotypes between healthy human individuals. Profiled with immunoSEQ multiplex PCR; TCRdb holds only in-frame clones, not every one. The table shows about 490,000 clones, with about 85% occurring only once. Sequencing was performed on PBMCs. These TCRs come from a woman aged 40 to 50 in good health. Some clones in this sample may be carry-over from other donors' samples.

V gene TRBV4-3 combines with J gene TRBJ1-5, with TRBD1 matching 11 bases. The CDR3 contains 15 residues. Germline V gives CDR1 LGHNA, CDR2 YSLEER. J lost 7 bases, V lost 1 base, and 3 bases had no gene match. The CDR3 here is CASSQGTGGIQPQHF. The DNA of the CDR3 is TGCGCCAGCAGCCAAGGGACAGGGGGCATCCAGCCCCAGCATTTT.

The gene calls are TRBV5-6 and TRBJ2-7; D is undetermined. Germline loops: CDR1 SGHDT, CDR2 YYEEEE. The V end lost 4 bases, the J end lost 6 bases, and 11 bases lay between the germline ends. This CDR3 region has 12 residues. The CDR3 DNA is TGTGCCAGCAGCAGAAGAGAGGTCGAGCAGTACTTC. Encoded protein: CASSRREVEQYF.

The J gene is TRBJ2-3, the V gene TRBV7-9; TRBD2 matches at 8 bases. This CDR3 spans 14 amino acids. The germline CDR1 and CDR2 sequences are SEHNR and FQNEAQ (reference sequence). V lost 3 bases, J lost 7 bases, and 6 bases stayed unmatched. The CDR3 loop is CASSLGLGSNTQYF. The CDR3 DNA follows: TGTGCCAGCAGCTTGGGACTAGGTAGCAATACGCAGTATTTT.

The J gene is TRBJ2-3, the V gene TRBV2; D is undetermined. CDR3 length: 15 residues. The germline CDR1 and CDR2 sequences are SNHLY and FYNNEI. V was pared by 6 bases and J by 5 bases, with 18 bases between. For the CDR3, the DNA is TGTGCCAGCAGCCCCCTTGGTGGTGGGGAAGATACGCAGTATTTT. It yields the protein CASSPLGGGEDTQYF.

A few counts support this clone. The likely explanation is a read error, given a far larger clone one base away. The J gene is TRBJ1-1, the V gene TRBV7-9, with TRBD1 as a possible D gene (5 bases). The CDR3 is made up of 14 amino acids. Germline CDR1 reads SEHNR; CDR2 reads FQNEAQ (reference sequence). Deletions cut 1 base from V and 6 bases from J, with 12 bases between. The CDR3 DNA is TGTGCCAGCAGCTTAGTCGGGGGGAATGCTGAAGCTTTCTTT. Residues: CASSLVGGNAEAFF.

With respect to this clone: With only one base between it and a far larger clone, this is likely a read error. The sample has other DNA sequences that encode this CDR3 too. V is TRBV28 and J is TRBJ2-6; D is ambiguous. CDR3 length equals 15 residues. In germline, CDR1 is MDHEN, CDR2 SYDVKM. V was pared by 5 bases and J by 1 base, with 9 bases between. CDR3 residues: CASSPALSGANVLTF. The CDR3 DNA reads as TGTGCCAGCAGTCCTGCCCTGTCTGGGGCCAACGTCCTGACTTTC.

The chain recombines TRBV6-5 with TRBJ1-3; possibly TRBD1 for D (6 bases). Trimming shortened V by 5 bases and J by 0 bases, and 11 bases separated the two germline ends. The CDR3 sequence is 15 residues long. The germline CDR1 and CDR2 sequences are MNHEY and SVGAGI. The CDR3 loop reads CASSRQASSGNTIYF. The CDR3 nucleotides read TGTGCCAGCAGTCGACAGGCCAGCTCTGGAAACACCATATATTTT.

The V and J genes are TRBV7-6 and TRBJ2-7, with TRBD2 identical over 8 bases. Germline assignment: CDR1 SGHVS and CDR2 FNYEAQ. The CDR3 has 16 residues. Trimming took 4 bases from V and 0 from J; bases not matched to a gene: 8. CDR3 amino acids: CASSSSPGTSSYEQYF. CDR3 DNA: TGTGCCAGCAGCTCCTCCCCTGGGACTAGCTCCTACGAGCAGTACTTC.

This clone was seen only once. The chain couples TRBV5-1 to TRBJ2-2, with unresolved D. Germline V CDR1 and CDR2: SGHRS, YFSETQ. The V gene lost 4 bases and the J gene lost 5 bases, with 15 bases spanning the gap. The CDR3 length is 15 residues. CDR3 in DNA: TGCGCCAGCAGCCAGACACTGTCAGAGACCGGGGAGCTGTTTTTT. Translated: CASSQTLSETGELFF.

This chain links TRBV7-9 with TRBJ1-1; weak D call: TRBD1 (5 bases). The CDR3 totals 15 residues. Germline V CDR1 and CDR2: SEHNR, FQNEAQ (reference sequence). Deletions cut 0 bases from V and 1 base from J, with 9 bases between. The CDR3 sequence: CASSLAGTSNTEAFF. In DNA form, the CDR3 reads TGTGCCAGCAGCTTAGCGGGGACGTCGAACACTGAAGCTTTCTTT.

The chain links TRBV5-4 to TRBJ2-3; D unclear. The CDR3 runs 13 residues. V lost 0 bases and J 2 bases, leaving 4 bases between the germline ends. Germline CDR1 and CDR2: SGHNT and YYREEE (reference sequence). The CDR3 DNA reads TGTGCCAGCAGCTTGGAGGCCACAGATACGCAGTATTTT. This translates into CASSLEATDTQYF.

Regarding this clone: Compared with germline, one end of the junction differs, possibly owing to a read error. The CDR3 sequence is CASSLAGGPYEQYF. The CDR3 bases are TGTGCCAGCAGCCTAGCGGGAGGCCCCTACGAGCAGTACTTC. J is TRBJ2-7 and V is TRBV7-6, with 11 positions matching TRBD2. Germline CDR1 SGHVS, CDR2 FNYEAQ. The CDR3 spans 14 residues.

The CDR3 DNA follows: TGTGCCAGCAGTTCCCATAAAATAGCGGGAGGTCTAAGAGAGACCCAGTACTTC. Translation gives CASSSHKIAGGLRETQYF. The chain has TRBV28 and TRBJ2-5, with 10 bases that match TRBD2. V lost 4 bases and J lost 4; bases outside the gene matches: 15. The germline CDR1 and CDR2 sequences are MDHEN and SYDVKM. The CDR3 has 18 residues.

This CDR3 reads CASSQDQGQGAYEQYF. CDR3 DNA: TGCGCCAGCAGCCAAGATCAAGGACAGGGGGCCTACGAGCAGTACTTC. The V and J genes are TRBV4-3 and TRBJ2-7; 10 positions match TRBD1. Per germline, CDR1 LGHNA and CDR2 YSLEER. With 0 bases clipped from V and 2 bases from J, the junction kept 4 bases outside the gene matches. The CDR3 loop spans 16 amino acids.

The chain employs TRBV10-2 and TRBJ1-1; a possible D gene is TRBD1 (6 bases). Germline V gene lookup returns CDR1 WSHSY and CDR2 SAAADI. The V and J ends lost 5 bases and 1 base respectively, with 11 bases between them. There are 14 residues in the CDR3. In DNA form, the CDR3 reads TGCGCCAGCAGTTATAACAGGGCGAACACTGAAGCTTTCTTT. Translated: CASSYNRANTEAFF.

The gene calls are TRBV15 and TRBJ1-2, with TRBD1 matching over 8 bases. In germline, CDR1 is LNHNV, CDR2 YYDKDF (reference sequence). The CDR3 is made up of 15 amino acids. J was trimmed by 6 bases and V by 2 bases; bases with no gene match: 8. The DNA for the CDR3 is TGTGCCACCAGCAGAAGTGGGACAGGCCTGGATGGCTACACCTTC. The encoded protein is CATSRSGTGLDGYTF.

The J gene is TRBJ1-2, the V gene TRBV6-1; weak D call: TRBD1 (5 bases). The CDR3 spans 11 residues. In germline, CDR1 is MNHNS, CDR2 SASEGT. V was trimmed by 6 bases and J by 7 bases, leaving 9 bases between them. This CDR3 is CASREQVGYTF. Here the CDR3 DNA reads TGTGCCAGCAGAGAACAGGTTGGCTACACCTTC.

V is TRBV19 and J is TRBJ2-3; D not certain. CDR3 length: 17 amino acids. Trimming pared 3 bases from V and 1 base from J, leaving 17 bases between. Germline lookup yields CDR1 LNHDA and CDR2 SQIVND (reference sequence). CDR3 nucleotide sequence: TGTGCCAGTAGTATCCCCTCGTGGGGTCTGGGCACAGATACGCAGTATTTT. Its translation: CASSIPSWGLGTDTQYF.

The chain carries TRBV10-3 and TRBJ2-2; tentatively, D is TRBD1 (6 bases). The CDR3 sequence is 15 residues long. Germline CDR1 ENHRY, CDR2 SYGVKD. V was clipped by 4 bases and J by 5 bases, with 14 bases between them. In nucleotides, the CDR3 is TGTGCCATCAGTGTTGAACGTAGGGGGACCGGGGAGCTGTTTTTT. This sequence encodes CAISVERRGTGELFF.

The rearrangement uses TRBV11-2 and TRBJ2-1; D is possibly TRBD1 (5 bases). Germline V gene data show CDR1 as SGHAT and CDR2 as FQNNGV. V was trimmed by 1 base and J by 7 bases, leaving 26 bases between them. The CDR3 extends over 19 amino acids. The CDR3 DNA sequence: TGTGCCAGCAGCTTAGTCCCGGACACCTCGATGGGGCTGGGTAATGAGCAGTTCTTC. Amino acid sequence: CASSLVPDTSMGLGNEQFF.

The rearrangement uses TRBV28 and TRBJ1-1; weak D call: TRBD1 (5 bases). This CDR3 contains 11 residues. Germline CDR1 MDHEN, CDR2 SYDVKM. V was shortened by 10 bases and J by 1 base, with 7 bases between the two germline ends. The CDR3, as DNA: TGTGCCATCACAGGGAACACTGAAGCTTTCTTT. It codes for CAITGNTEAFF.